Shown below are 24 T cell receptor beta chains from a single sample sequenced in a study of Graves' ophthalmopathy and Graves' hyperthyroidism. Amplification from RNA transcripts yielded the TCR beta CDR3 regions. In the first round, RT-PCR was carried out with HTBI primers, and a multiplex PCR formed the second round. A single record per CDR3 protein comes from TCRdb applying MiXCR to the multiplex PCR reads. This sample has 200,000 to 250,000 distinct CDR3 sequences; roughly 27% occur once, and the top ten carry approximately 8.6%. Sample: peripheral blood. The receptors originated from a man aged 50-59 years with Graves' ophthalmopathy.

The table lists this clonotype with many counts. This rearrangement joins TRBV11-2 to TRBJ2-4; D uncertain. Germline lookup yields CDR1 SGHAT and CDR2 FQNNGV. V dropped 3 bases and J dropped 9 bases, with 15 bases sitting between them. The CDR3 covers 14 residues. CDR3 DNA sequence: TGTGCCAGCAGCTTTGGGCACCCGCAGAGCATTCAGTACTTC. It specifies CASSFGHPQSIQYF.

This clonotype came up many times. The V gene is TRBV7-9, the J gene TRBJ2-7; D is undetermined. Deletions cut 4 bases from V and 3 bases from J, with 13 bases between. CDR1 is SEHNR and CDR2 is FQNEAQ in the germline V gene (reference sequence). The CDR3 spans 14 residues. The CDR3 protein is CASSSPQASYEQYF. DNA for the CDR3: TGTGCCAGCAGCTCGCCGCAGGCCAGCTACGAGCAGTACTTC. Filled out from reference TRBV7-9 and TRBJ2-7, the complete variable domain reads DTGVSQNPRHKITKRGQNVTFRCDPISEHNRLYWYRQTLGQGPEFLTYFQNEAQLEKSRLLSDRFSAERPKGSFSTLEIQRTEQGDSAMYLCASSSPQASYEQYFGPGTRLTVT.

Notes on this clonotype: Likely a read error: the CDR3 ends without its conserved phenylalanine or tryptophan. The DNA is omitted, as the CDR3 cannot be located on it reliably, and the CDR3 follows TCRdb's listing. This rearrangement joins TRBV12-3 or TRBV12-4 to TRBJ2-7; the listed D gene, TRBD1, was not tested against the DNA. Counting both end residues, the CDR3 totals 8 amino acids. The CDR3: CASSLGGR.

This clonotype has ten or more counts. The chain combines TRBV30 with TRBJ1-5; D call uncertain. The CDR3 covers 13 residues. V was trimmed by 3 bases and J by 4 bases, leaving 10 bases between them. The germline V gene encodes CDR1 GTSNPN and CDR2 SVGIG (reference sequence). The CDR3 nucleotides read TGTGCCTGGAGAGGGCAGCGAAATCAGCCCCAGCATTTT. Its protein product is CAWRGQRNQPQHF.

The sample holds many counts of this clonotype. The chain couples TRBV10-3 to TRBJ2-2, with 7 nucleotides matching TRBD1. The length of the CDR3 is 18 residues. Germline V gives CDR1 ENHRY, CDR2 SYGVKD. With V trimmed by 5 bases and J by 3 bases, 15 bases remained unmatched. CDR3 sequence (DNA): TGTGCCATCAGTAGCCATCCCAACCTTGGGACAGACACCGGGGAGCTGTTTTTT. Its translation: CAISSHPNLGTDTGELFF.

This clonotype was counted many times. V gene TRBV28 combines with J gene TRBJ1-6, with D possibly matching TRBD1 (5 bases). The CDR3 sequence is 17 residues long. CDR1 MDHEN and CDR2 SYDVKM come from the germline V gene. The germline V and J ends were trimmed by 6 bases and 7 bases, with 22 bases remaining between them. The CDR3 sequence: CASRSNRGGTNNSPLHF. In DNA form, the CDR3 reads TGTGCCAGCAGGAGCAACCGAGGCGGGACCAACAATTCACCCCTCCACTTT. Using reference TRBV28 and TRBJ1-6 for the parts outside the CDR3, the full variable domain is DVKVTQSSRYLVKRTGEKVFLECVQDMDHENMFWYRQDPGLGLRLIYFSYDVKMKEKGDIPEGYSVSREKKERFSLILESASTNQTSMYLCASRSNRGGTNNSPLHFGNGTRLTVT.

The CDR3 reads CASSLVWGWGEQYF. The CDR3 coding sequence is TGTGCCAGCAGCTTAGTTTGGGGGTGGGGCGAGCAGTACTTC. The gene calls are TRBV7-2 and TRBJ2-7; the D call may be TRBD1 or TRBD2 (5 bases each). V lost 1 base, J lost 6 bases, and 13 bases lay in between. This CDR3 has 14 residues. CDR1 SGHTA and CDR2 FQGNSA come from the germline V gene. The full variable domain, with the rest looked up from reference TRBV7-2 and TRBJ2-7, is GAGVSQSPSNKVTEKGKDVELRCDPISGHTALYWYRQSLGQGLEFLIYFQGNSAPDKSGLPSDRFSAERTGGSVSTLTIQRTQQEDSAVYLCASSLVWGWGEQYFGPGTRLTVT.

This clonotype has a count of ten or more. V and J are TRBV7-2 and TRBJ1-1; 7 bases match TRBD1. The V and J ends lost 5 bases and 0 bases, in that order; junction bases with no gene match: 6. In germline, CDR1 is SGHTA, CDR2 FQGNSA. The CDR3 has 15 amino acids. The CDR3 sequence is CASSRAGQLNTEAFF. As DNA, the CDR3 is TGTGCCAGCAGCCGAGCGGGACAGCTGAACACTGAAGCTTTCTTT.

This clonotype was detected many times. The chain employs TRBV7-8 and TRBJ2-4; D not certain. The CDR3 consists of 14 residues. Trimming took off 5 bases at V and 5 bases at J, with 13 bases between the two ends. Germline values: CDR1 SGHVS, CDR2 FQNEAQ. This chain's CDR3 is CASSPPSDQNIQYF. In DNA, the CDR3 is TGTGCCAGCAGCCCCCCGTCAGATCAAAACATTCAGTACTTC.

This clonotype was observed at least ten times. This chain uses TRBV30 with TRBJ2-1, with a weak D call TRBD2 (5 bases). The CDR3 consists of 13 residues. Trimming left V 0 bases short and J 9 bases short, with 12 bases between. Germline V CDR1 and CDR2: GTSNPN, SVGIG (reference sequence). CDR3 region: CAWSVVSEGEQFF. In DNA form, the CDR3 reads TGTGCCTGGAGTGTAGTGTCTGAGGGTGAGCAGTTCTTC. Full variable domain (missing parts from reference TRBV30 and TRBJ2-1): SQTIHQWPATLVQPVGSPLSLECTVEGTSNPNLYWYRQAAGRGLQLLFYSVGIGQISSEVPQNLSASRPQDRQFILSSKKLLLSDSGFYLCAWSVVSEGEQFFGPGTRLTVL.

V and J are TRBV27 and TRBJ1-5; TRBD1 might be the D (5 bases). CDR3 size: 15 residues. CDR1 MNHEY and CDR2 SMNVEV come from the germline V gene (reference sequence). Trimming pared 4 bases from V and 1 base from J, leaving 11 bases between. The CDR3 nucleotides are TGTGCCAGCAGTTCGACAGTCTTAAGCAATCAGCCCCAGCATTTT. This gives the protein CASSSTVLSNQPQHF.

This clonotype was recorded only once. The V and J genes are TRBV6-5 and TRBJ1-6, with 9 bases identical to TRBD1. The length of the CDR3 is 13 residues. The germline gives CDR1 MNHEY, CDR2 SVGAGI. With 4 bases clipped from V and 15 bases from J, the junction kept 7 bases outside the gene matches. The CDR3 sequence: CASSLTGGDSLHF. CDR3 in DNA: TGTGCCAGCAGTTTGACAGGGGGAGATAGCCTCCACTTT.

This clonotype was counted many times. The chain couples TRBV28 to TRBJ1-5; D not certain. Trimming pared 7 bases from V and 7 bases from J, leaving 20 bases between. Germline V gene lookup returns CDR1 MDHEN and CDR2 SYDVKM. The CDR3 covers 15 residues. The CDR3 protein is CASNPSIDGGQPQHF. In DNA form, the CDR3 reads TGTGCCAGCAATCCCTCGATTGACGGCGGGCAGCCCCAGCATTTT.

This sequence joins TRBV19 and TRBJ1-3; a possible D gene is TRBD1 (5 bases). The V end was cut by 6 bases, the J end by 0 bases, with 12 bases between. The germline CDR1 and CDR2 sequences are LNHDA and SQIVND (reference sequence). The CDR3 consists of 15 residues. CDR3 nucleotides: TGTGCCAGTAGCGGCAGGGAGCCCTCTGGAAACACCATATATTTT. As protein: CASSGREPSGNTIYF.

The rearrangement joins TRBV11-1 to TRBJ1-1; the D gene is possibly TRBD1 (5 bases). This CDR3 is 19 amino acids long. Germline loops: CDR1 SGHAT, CDR2 FQDESV (reference sequence). The V end was cut by 1 base, the J end by 2 bases, with 23 bases between. CDR3 sequence: CASSLGTFVKGRGNTEAFF. The CDR3 DNA follows: TGTGCCAGCAGCTTAGGAACTTTTGTGAAGGGTCGGGGCAACACTGAAGCTTTCTTT.

This clonotype was detected many times. The chain joins TRBV5-1 to TRBJ1-1; no firm D call. The V and J ends lost 0 bases and 1 base respectively, with 7 bases between them. Germline values: CDR1 SGHRS, CDR2 YFSETQ. The CDR3 has 14 residues. CDR3 coding DNA: TGCGCCAGCAGCTTGGGACACCCGAACACTGAAGCTTTCTTT. It yields the protein CASSLGHPNTEAFF.

This clonotype was detected ten times or more. The chain couples TRBV7-2 to TRBJ2-5, with D possibly TRBD2 on 5 matching bases. Germline CDR1 reads SGHTA; CDR2 reads FQGNSA. Trimming removed 0 bases from V and 2 bases from J, with 13 bases in between. The CDR3 contains 16 residues. The CDR3: CASSLASGGLQETQYF. DNA for the CDR3: TGTGCCAGCAGCTTAGCGTCGGGCGGGCTTCAAGAGACCCAGTACTTC.

This clonotype showed up many times. The chain has TRBV14 and TRBJ1-6; D is ambiguous. Per the germline V gene, CDR1 is SGHDN and CDR2 is FVKESK. Deletions cut 3 bases from V and 7 bases from J, with 7 bases between. This CDR3 comprises 13 residues. The CDR3 DNA follows: TGTGCCAGCAGCCAGACCCTAAATTCACCCCTCCACTTT. Translation: CASSQTLNSPLHF.

This clonotype was observed at least ten times. The V gene is TRBV20-1, the J gene TRBJ2-4; a weak D match, TRBD1 (5 bases). V shed 0 bases and J shed 0 bases, with 9 bases lying between them. This CDR3 has 15 residues. Germline lookup yields CDR1 DFQATT and CDR2 SNEGSKA (reference sequence). CDR3 sequence: CSARDPGLAKNIQYF. The CDR3, as DNA: TGCAGTGCTAGAGATCCAGGGTTAGCCAAAAACATTCAGTACTTC.

This clonotype was recorded at least ten times. The V gene is TRBV28, the J gene TRBJ2-7; perhaps TRBD1 as D (6 bases). Per germline, CDR1 MDHEN and CDR2 SYDVKM. Trimming cost V 8 bases and J 5 bases, with 19 bases left between them. This CDR3 is 14 amino acids long. CDR3 loop: CASLSVTGTHEQYF. DNA of the CDR3: TGTGCCAGCCTTTCAGTCACAGGGACCCACGAGCAGTACTTC.

This clonotype has ten or more counts. The chain combines TRBV11-3 with TRBJ2-4; D call uncertain. The V gene's germline CDR1 is SGHNT and CDR2 YENEEA. This CDR3 comprises 15 residues. Trimming pared 3 bases from V and 1 base from J, leaving 10 bases between. CDR3 in DNA: TGTGCCAGCAGCTTGGACCTGGGGGCCAAAAACATTCAGTACTTC. The encoded protein is CASSLDLGAKNIQYF.

The sample holds many counts of this clonotype. The chain joins TRBV9 to TRBJ2-7, with 7 bases aligning to TRBD1. Germline V gene sequence: CDR1 SGDLS, CDR2 YYNGEE. The CDR3 consists of 19 residues. J lost 1 base, V lost 0 bases, and 16 bases had no gene match. The CDR3 region has the DNA TGTGCCAGCAGCGTAGCCACGGAAAACACAGGGGACGCGTCCTACGAGCAGTACTTC. This codes for CASSVATENTGDASYEQYF.

This clonotype was seen many times. The chain carries TRBV12-3 or TRBV12-4 and TRBJ1-5, with 8 bases matching TRBD1. V gave up 6 bases and J gave up 1 base; unmatched junction bases: 2. The CDR3 has 14 amino acids. The CDR3 coding sequence is TGTGCCAGCAGAAGGGACAGGAGCAATCAGCCCCAGCATTTT. It codes for CASRRDRSNQPQHF.

This clonotype was counted at least ten times. The V call is TRBV20-1, the J call TRBJ1-5; TRBD1 aligns across 8 bases. There are 15 residues in the CDR3. Germline trimming cut 6 bases from V and 0 bases from J; bases unmatched to any gene: 7. Germline values: CDR1 DFQATT, CDR2 SNEGSKA (reference sequence). For the CDR3, the DNA is TGCAGTGCCGCGTCAGGGGGCTATAGCAATCAGCCCCAGCATTTT. Its protein product is CSAASGGYSNQPQHF.